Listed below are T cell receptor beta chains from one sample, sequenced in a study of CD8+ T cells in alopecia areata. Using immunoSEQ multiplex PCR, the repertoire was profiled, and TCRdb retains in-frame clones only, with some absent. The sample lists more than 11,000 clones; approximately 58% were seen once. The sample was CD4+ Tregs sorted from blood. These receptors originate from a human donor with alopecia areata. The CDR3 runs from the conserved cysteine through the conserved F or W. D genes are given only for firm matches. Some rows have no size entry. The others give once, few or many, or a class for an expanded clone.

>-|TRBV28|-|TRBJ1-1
CASSLYGGTEAFF
TGTGCCAGCAGTTTATACGGGGGCACTGAAGCTTTCTTT
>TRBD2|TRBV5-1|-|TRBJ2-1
CASSFLGTSGSYNEQFF
TGCGCCAGCAGCTTTTTGGGGACTAGCGGGAGTTACAATGAGCAGTTCTTC
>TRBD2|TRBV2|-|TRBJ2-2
CASRVLAGVVPGELFF
TGTGCCAGCAGAGTTCTAGCGGGAGTAGTTCCCGGGGAGCTGTTTTTT
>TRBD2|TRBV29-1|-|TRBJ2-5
CSVPPGTSRRQQGTQYF
TGCAGCGTTCCTCCCGGGACTAGCAGGAGGCAGCAGGGGACCCAGTACTTC
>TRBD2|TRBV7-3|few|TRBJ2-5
CASSLAGGIGTQYF
TGTGCCAGCAGCTTGGCGGGAGGTATTGGGACCCAGTACTTC
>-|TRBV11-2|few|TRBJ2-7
CASSPPPGRYEQYF
TGTGCCAGCAGCCCCCCCCCGGGAAGATACGAGCAGTACTTC
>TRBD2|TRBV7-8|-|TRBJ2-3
CAGSLRGSGTDTQYF
TGTGCCGGCAGCTTACGCGGGAGCGGGACAGATACGCAGTATTTT
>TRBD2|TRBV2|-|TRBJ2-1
CASSGRLHREEQFF
TGTGCCAGCAGCGGGAGGCTACATCGCGAGGAGCAGTTCTTC
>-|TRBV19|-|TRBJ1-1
CASSREGGWTEAFF
TGTGCCAGTAGTAGGGAGGGGGGGTGGACTGAAGCTTTCTTT
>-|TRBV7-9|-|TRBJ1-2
CASSSSYGTPRYGYTF
TGTGCCAGCAGCTCCTCGTACGGAACACCCCGCTATGGCTACACCTTC
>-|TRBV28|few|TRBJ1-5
CASSLHDNQPQHF
TGTGCCAGCAGTCTACATGATAATCAGCCCCAGCATTTT
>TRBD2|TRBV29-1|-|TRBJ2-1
CSAGLAGGYNEQFF
TGCAGCGCGGGACTAGCGGGAGGCTACAATGAGCAGTTCTTC
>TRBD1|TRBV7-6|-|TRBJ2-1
CASSPGWGQGGDEQFF
TGTGCCAGCAGCCCCGGGTGGGGACAGGGAGGCGATGAGCAGTTCTTC
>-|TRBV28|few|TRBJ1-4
CASSLSGRVDKLFF
TGTGCCAGCAGTTTATCGGGCAGGGTGGACAAACTGTTTTTT
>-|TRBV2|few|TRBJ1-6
CASAPMGGRGSPLHF
TGTGCCAGCGCCCCTATGGGGGGGCGCGGATCACCCCTCCACTTT
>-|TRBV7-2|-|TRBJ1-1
CASSLALREVAEAFF
TGTGCCAGCAGCTTAGCGCTTAGGGAGGTAGCTGAAGCTTTCTTT
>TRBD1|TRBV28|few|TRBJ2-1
CASIRDRGYNEQFF
TGTGCCAGCATCCGGGACAGGGGATACAATGAGCAGTTCTTC
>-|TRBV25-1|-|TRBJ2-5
CASSEYWGRETQYF
TGTGCCAGCAGTGAATATTGGGGAAGGGAGACCCAGTACTTC
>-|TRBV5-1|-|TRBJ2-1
CASSDLASHSYNEQFF
TGCGCCAGCAGCGATCTAGCGAGCCACTCCTACAATGAGCAGTTCTTC
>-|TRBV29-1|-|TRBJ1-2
CSYTPWGGSHSHSIGFF
TGCAGCTACACGCCCTGGGGAGGGTCTCATAGCCATTCTATAGGATTCTTC
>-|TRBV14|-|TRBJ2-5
CASSQEGRGFGETQYF
TGTGCCAGCAGCCAAGAGGGGAGAGGGTTCGGGGAGACCCAGTACTTC
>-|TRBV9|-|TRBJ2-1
CASSPRRGDPVSSYNEQFF
TGTGCCAGCAGCCCCAGGAGGGGGGACCCGGTGAGCTCCTACAATGAGCAGTTCTTC
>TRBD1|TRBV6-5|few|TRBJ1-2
CASRKPGQGTYGYTF
TGTGCCAGCAGGAAACCGGGACAGGGGACCTATGGCTACACCTTC
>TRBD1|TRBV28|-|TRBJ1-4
CATSQTGTFEKLFF
TGTGCCACGAGCCAGACAGGGACTTTTGAAAAACTGTTTTTT
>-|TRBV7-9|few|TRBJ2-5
CAGGQRAGETQYF
TGTGCCGGGGGGCAGAGGGCCGGGGAGACCCAGTACTTC
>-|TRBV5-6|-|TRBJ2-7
CASSLTGGGVTYEQYF
TGTGCCAGCAGCCTGACAGGAGGGGGTGTCACGTACGAGCAGTACTTC
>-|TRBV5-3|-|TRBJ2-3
CASSLEQGWTDTQYF
TGTGCCAGCAGCTTGGAACAGGGTTGGACAGATACGCAGTATTTT
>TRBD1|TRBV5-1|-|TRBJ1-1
CASSWDRPNTEAFF
TGCGCCAGCAGCTGGGACAGACCTAACACTGAAGCTTTCTTT
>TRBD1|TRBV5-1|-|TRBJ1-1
CASAGQGVEAFF
TGCGCCAGCGCGGGACAGGGAGTCGAAGCTTTCTTT
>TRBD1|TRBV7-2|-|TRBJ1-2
CASSLGQGGGYTF
TGTGCCAGCAGCTTGGGGCAGGGGGGGGGCTACACCTTC
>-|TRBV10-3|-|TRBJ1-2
CAISGGPPAGYGYTF
TGTGCCATCAGTGGGGGACCTCCGGCAGGCTATGGCTACACCTTC
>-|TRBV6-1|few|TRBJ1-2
CASSAGNNYGYTF
TGTGCCAGCAGTGCCGGAAATAACTATGGCTACACCTTC
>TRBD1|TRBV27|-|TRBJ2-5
CASRKGQVSGETQYF
TGTGCCAGCAGGAAGGGACAGGTCTCGGGGGAGACCCAGTACTTC
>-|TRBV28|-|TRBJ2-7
CASSEVVRVGGSYEQYF
TGTGCCAGCAGTGAGGTAGTTCGAGTAGGGGGCTCCTACGAGCAGTACTTC
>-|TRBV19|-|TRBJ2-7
CASSLSGDWSSYEQYF
TGTGCCAGTAGTTTATCAGGGGATTGGTCTTCCTACGAGCAGTACTTC
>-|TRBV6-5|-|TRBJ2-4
CASSKTGPSDIQYF
TGTGCCAGCAGTAAAACGGGACCTTCGGACATTCAGTACTTC
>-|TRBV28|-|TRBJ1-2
CASRRILYGYTF
TGTGCCAGCAGGAGAATTCTCTATGGCTACACCTTC
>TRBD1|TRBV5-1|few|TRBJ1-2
CASSLRQGADGYTF
TGCGCCAGCAGCTTGAGACAGGGGGCTGACGGCTACACCTTC
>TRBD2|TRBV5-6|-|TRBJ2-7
CASSRSYLAAYEQYF
TGTGCCAGCAGCCGATCATATCTAGCGGCCTACGAGCAGTACTTC
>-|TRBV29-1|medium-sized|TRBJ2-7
CSARTVNSYEQYF
TGCAGCGCCCGGACAGTGAACTCCTACGAGCAGTACTTC
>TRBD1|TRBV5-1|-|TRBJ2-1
CASSLDGTGQNNEQFF
TGCGCCAGCAGCTTGGATGGGACAGGGCAAAACAATGAGCAGTTCTTC
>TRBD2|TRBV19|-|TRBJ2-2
CASSQTSGVTGELFF
TGTGCCAGTAGCCAGACTAGCGGGGTAACCGGGGAGCTGTTTTTT
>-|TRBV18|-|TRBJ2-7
CASSPGGYHEQYF
TGTGCCAGCTCCCCCGGGGGATACCACGAGCAGTACTTC
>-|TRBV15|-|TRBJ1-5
CATSRGQVSNQPQHF
TGTGCCACCAGCAGAGGACAGGTTAGCAATCAGCCCCAGCATTTT
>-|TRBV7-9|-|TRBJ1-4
CASSLGQQILNEKLFF
TGTGCCAGCAGCTTAGGGCAGCAGATTCTTAATGAAAAACTGTTTTTT
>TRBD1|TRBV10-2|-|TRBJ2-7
CASSSARQGGVYEQYF
TGCGCCAGCAGCTCGGCTCGACAGGGGGGGGTCTACGAGCAGTACTTC
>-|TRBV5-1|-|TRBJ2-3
CASMEADTQYF
TGCGCCAGCATGGAGGCAGATACGCAGTATTTT
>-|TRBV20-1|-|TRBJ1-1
CSARGPIEAFF
TGCAGTGCTAGAGGGCCGATAGAAGCTTTCTTT
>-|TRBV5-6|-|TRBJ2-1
CANPARDCLQSKQFF
TGTGCCAACCCGGCCCGGGATTGCCTTCAATCGAAGCAGTTCTTC
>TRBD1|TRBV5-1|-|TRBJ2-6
CASSPTGSGANVLTF
TGCGCCAGCAGCCCGACAGGGTCTGGGGCCAACGTCCTGACTTTC
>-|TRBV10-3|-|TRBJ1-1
CAISRENTEAFF
TGTGCCATCAGCAGGGAAAACACTGAAGCTTTCTTT
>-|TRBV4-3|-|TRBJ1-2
CASSQANSFGGYTF
TGCGCCAGCAGCCAGGCAAACAGCTTCGGCGGCTACACCTTC
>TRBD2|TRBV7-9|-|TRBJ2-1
CASSAQREGYWEQFF
TGTGCCAGCAGCGCTCAGCGGGAGGGTTACTGGGAGCAGTTCTTC
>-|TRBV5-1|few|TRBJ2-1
CASRLGTGDEQFF
TGCGCCAGCAGGTTGGGGACTGGCGATGAGCAGTTCTTC
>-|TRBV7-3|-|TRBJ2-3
CASSLRAAGTDTQYF
TGTGCCAGCAGCTTAAGGGCAGCTGGCACAGATACGCAGTATTTT
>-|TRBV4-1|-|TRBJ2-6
CASSQDRGLPGANVLTF
TGCGCCAGCAGCCAAGATCGTGGGTTGCCAGGGGCCAACGTCCTGACTTTC
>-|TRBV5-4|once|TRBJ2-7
CASSEAGSSYEQYF
TGTGCCAGCAGCGAAGCGGGTAGCTCCTACGAGCAGTACTTC
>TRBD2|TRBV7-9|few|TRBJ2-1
CASSLDLAGEVEQFF
TGTGCCAGCAGCTTAGATCTAGCGGGAGAAGTTGAGCAGTTCTTC
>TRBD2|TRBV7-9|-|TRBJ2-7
CASSLALLLAGDKPYEQYF
TGTGCCAGCAGCTTAGCGCTATTGTTAGCGGGAGATAAACCCTACGAGCAGTACTTC
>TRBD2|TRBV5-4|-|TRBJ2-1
CASSPPETGTRLKFF
TGTGCCAGCAGCCCGCCCGAAACAGGGACTAGACTGAAGTTCTTC